Ten or more counts support the clone carrying this TCR beta chain. V lost 4 bases, J lost 5 bases, and 13 bases stayed unmatched. The length of the CDR3 is 17 residues. From germline, CDR1 is SGHRS and CDR2 YFSETQ. The template for TCR beta VDJ and CDR3 sequence profiling was genomic DNA. Each CDR3 protein is one row after TCRdb ran MiXCR on the reads. Of about 190,000 distinct CDR3 sequences in the sample, approximately 52% were seen once. The entry originates in a study of CD8+CD57+ T cells in acquired aplastic anemia. Study-level background: The average for DNA from sorted CD4+ and CD8+ cells was 3 to 3.5 ug.

Sample: sorted CD4+, CD8+, or CD8+CD57+ T cells (not recorded which) from PBMCs. The chain carries TRBV5-1 and TRBJ2-5; 11 bases fit TRBD2. This clonotype originated in a human donor in good health, serving as a control. The CDR3 sequence: CASSTIPTSGAGETQYF. For the CDR3, the DNA is TGCGCCAGCAGCACCATCCCGACTAGCGGGGCTGGGGAGACCCAGTACTTC.